This entry lists 25 T cell receptor beta chains sequenced from one sample in a study of OX40 agonist ivuxolimab in advanced cancers. TCRdb's table, derived via immunoSEQ multiplex PCR, lists solely in-frame clones and lacks some. Found here are tens of thousands of clones, roughly 76% of them singletons; the top ten hold roughly a fifth. This sample comprised CD4+ or CD8+ T cells sorted from blood, obtained in a trial of the OX40 agonist ivuxolimab. These TCRs come from an adult with an advanced solid tumor such as melanoma, head and neck, liver or kidney cancer.

CDR3 protein: CASSGQEGNQPQHF. The CDR3 nucleotides read TGTGCCAGTTCGGGGCAGGAGGGAAATCAGCCCCAGCATTTT. The chain carries TRBV6-1 and TRBJ1-5; D may be TRBD1 (5 bases). CDR1 MNHNS and CDR2 SASEGT come from the germline V gene. The CDR3 contains 14 residues. Trimming took off 9 bases at V and 4 bases at J, with 16 bases between the two ends.

The gene calls are TRBV5-1 and TRBJ2-5; tentatively, D is TRBD2 (5 bases). Germline loops: CDR1 SGHRS, CDR2 YFSETQ. Trimming stripped 1 base from V and 2 bases from J, with 18 bases between. The CDR3 loop spans 17 amino acids. This CDR3 reads CASSLSFGFGEQETQYF. In DNA, the CDR3 is TGCGCCAGCAGCTTGAGCTTCGGGTTTGGGGAGCAAGAGACCCAGTACTTC.

The J gene is TRBJ2-1, the V gene TRBV27; D call uncertain. CDR3 length: 16 amino acids. Germline CDR1 and CDR2: MNHEY and SMNVEV (reference sequence). V lost 5 bases, J lost 0 bases, and 14 bases lay in between. The CDR3 nucleotides are TGTGCCAGCAGTCGACTTCACCAAAGCTCCTACAATGAGCAGTTCTTC. Its protein is CASSRLHQSSYNEQFF.

The chain links TRBV15 to TRBJ2-3; no reliable D call. V was clipped by 2 bases and J by 4 bases, with 10 bases between them. The CDR3 is 14 residues long. The germline CDR1 and CDR2 sequences are LNHNV and YYDKDF (reference sequence). CDR3 nucleotide sequence: TGTGCCACCAGCAGAAGGTACTCTGCAGATACGCAGTATTTT. As protein: CATSRRYSADTQYF.

V is TRBV11-2 and J is TRBJ2-3; 8 bases agree with TRBD2. V was clipped by 0 bases and J by 3 bases; unmatched bases: 5. Per germline, CDR1 SGHAT and CDR2 FQNNGV. The CDR3 is 16 amino acids. CDR3 nucleotide sequence: TGTGCCAGCAGCTTAGATAGGACTAGCCAAACAGATACGCAGTATTTT. Its translation: CASSLDRTSQTDTQYF.

This clone turned up a few times. The gene calls are TRBV30 and TRBJ1-1; TRBD1 matches 7 bases. The germline gives CDR1 GTSNPN, CDR2 SVGIG (reference sequence). V was pared by 0 bases and J by 10 bases, with 11 bases of the junction left unmatched. The CDR3 is 14 amino acids. CDR3 in amino acids: CAWSVLEQGRGAFF. The CDR3 bases are TGTGCCTGGAGTGTATTAGAACAGGGGAGAGGAGCTTTCTTT.

V is TRBV27 and J is TRBJ2-7; 7 positions match TRBD2. Germline V gene sequence: CDR1 MNHEY, CDR2 SMNVEV (reference sequence). Trimming took 2 bases from V and 2 from J; bases not matched to a gene: 3. The CDR3 sequence is 14 residues long. The CDR3 region has the DNA TGTGCCAGCAGTTTAGGCGGGAGCCCCTACGAGCAGTACTTC. Translated, it gives CASSLGGSPYEQYF.

This chain connects TRBV9 to TRBJ1-3, with 7 bases matching TRBD1. Trimming cost V 3 bases and J 4 bases; bases outside gene matches: 10. The CDR3 has 16 residues. Looked up from germline, CDR1 is SGDLS and CDR2 is YYNGEE. The DNA for the CDR3 is TGTGCCAGCAGCGCTCAAGGGGGCGCGGTGGGAAACACCATATATTTT. Translation: CASSAQGGAVGNTIYF.

This clone was recorded once. This chain links TRBV19 with TRBJ2-5; D is ambiguous. The end of the DNA aligns better with TRBJ2-7, so the J call may be wrong. Germline lookup yields CDR1 LNHDA and CDR2 SQIVND (reference sequence). The CDR3 runs to 14 residues. Here the CDR3 reads CASSMLSQADEQYF. The CDR3 region has the DNA TGTGCCAGTAGTATGTTGTCGCAGGCGGACGAGCAGTACTTC.

This chain uses TRBV6-5 with TRBJ2-7; D call uncertain. The CDR3 has 14 residues. The germline V and J ends were trimmed by 2 bases and 5 bases, with 13 bases remaining between them. CDR1 MNHEY and CDR2 SVGAGI come from the germline V gene. The CDR3 spells CASSYDASKHEQYF. CDR3 coding DNA: TGTGCCAGCAGTTACGATGCTAGTAAACACGAGCAGTACTTC.

The rearrangement joins TRBV28 to TRBJ1-2; D unclear. CDR1 MDHEN and CDR2 SYDVKM come from the germline V gene. The CDR3 has 14 residues. V was clipped by 5 bases and J by 6 bases, with 16 bases between them. The CDR3 reads CASSLRTVGNGYTF. CDR3 in DNA: TGTGCCAGCAGTCTCAGGACTGTAGGCAATGGCTACACCTTC.

This chain connects TRBV7-6 to TRBJ2-7; D is possibly TRBD1 or TRBD2 (5 bases each). The V end was cut by 4 bases, the J end by 3 bases, with 16 bases between. The CDR3 has 15 residues. The germline CDR1 and CDR2 sequences are SGHVS and FNYEAQ. The CDR3 DNA follows: TGTGCCAGCAGCTCCTTACCCGGGACCTTCTACGAGCAGTACTTC. Translation gives CASSSLPGTFYEQYF. The full variable domain, with the rest looked up from reference TRBV7-6 and TRBJ2-7, is GAGVSQSPRYKVTKRGQDVALRCDPISGHVSLYWYRQALGQGPEFLTYFNYEAQQDKSGLPNDRFSAERPEGSISTLTIQRTEQRDSAMYRCASSSLPGTFYEQYFGPGTRLTVT.

The count of this clone is one. The genes are TRBV7-9 and TRBJ1-1; D uncertain. V lost 6 bases and J lost 1, with 6 bases in between. This CDR3 comprises 12 residues. Looked up from germline, CDR1 is SEHNR and CDR2 is FQNEAQ (reference sequence). The CDR3 region is CASSKRNTEAFF. CDR3 coding DNA: TGTGCCAGCAGTAAAAGGAACACTGAAGCTTTCTTT.

The chain's CDR3 is CASSEDAGADIQYF. The CDR3 nucleotides read TGTGCCAGCAGTGAAGATGCCGGGGCGGACATTCAGTACTTC. This chain uses TRBV2 with TRBJ2-4; D may correspond to TRBD1 or TRBD2 (5 bases each). Germline V CDR1 and CDR2: SNHLY, FYNNEI. The CDR3 is 14 amino acids. The V end was cut by 1 base, the J end by 8 bases, with 12 bases between.

The rearrangement uses TRBV7-3 and TRBJ2-5; D perhaps matches TRBD1 (6 bases). The CDR3 runs 15 residues. V dropped 0 bases and J dropped 1 base, with 9 bases sitting between them. Germline CDR1 reads SGHTA; CDR2 reads FQGTGA. The CDR3 DNA follows: TGTGCCAGCAGCTTAACAGGACAGCTCCAAGAGACCCAGTACTTC. This sequence encodes CASSLTGQLQETQYF.

This chain joins TRBV9 and TRBJ2-3; perhaps TRBD2 as D (5 bases). Trimming stripped 2 bases from V and 4 bases from J, with 11 bases between. This CDR3 comprises 14 residues. Looked up from germline, CDR1 is SGDLS and CDR2 is YYNGEE. The CDR3 coding sequence is TGTGCCAGCAGCGTGGGCACTAGAGCAGATACGCAGTATTTT. Encoded protein: CASSVGTRADTQYF. The whole variable domain, remainder taken from reference TRBV9 and TRBJ2-3, is DSGVTQTPKHLITATGQRVTLRCSPRSGDLSVYWYQQSLDQGLQFLIQYYNGEERAKGNILERFSAQQFPDLHSELNLSSLELGDSALYFCASSVGTRADTQYFGPGTRLTVL.

V usage is TRBV19 and J usage is TRBJ2-3; D is perhaps TRBD1 (6 bases). The germline V gene has CDR1 LNHDA and CDR2 SQIVND (reference sequence). The V and J ends lost 6 bases and 4 bases respectively, with 17 bases between them. This CDR3 is built from 15 residues. CDR3 region: CASRGQGTVADTQYF. CDR3 DNA sequence: TGTGCCAGTAGGGGGCAGGGGACGGTAGCAGATACGCAGTATTTT.

This clone came up a few times. This sequence joins TRBV5-1 and TRBJ2-7; possibly TRBD1 for D (5 bases). With 3 bases removed from V and 1 base from J, the gap between germline ends came to 17 bases. The CDR3 is 16 amino acids. From germline, CDR1 is SGHRS and CDR2 YFSETQ. Written as DNA, the CDR3 is TGCGCCAGCAGCTACACGTCAGGGTTGGGATCCTACGAGCAGTACTTC. This translates into CASSYTSGLGSYEQYF.

CDR3 sequence reads: CASMGAGETQYF. The CDR3, as DNA: TGCGCCAGCATGGGGGCAGGGGAGACCCAGTACTTC. This chain joins TRBV5-1 and TRBJ2-5; a possible D gene is TRBD1 (6 bases). Per germline, CDR1 SGHRS and CDR2 YFSETQ. This CDR3 spans 12 amino acids. Trimming cost V 6 bases and J 5 bases, with 11 bases left between them. Full variable domain (missing parts from reference TRBV5-1 and TRBJ2-5): KAGVTQTPRYLIKTRGQQVTLSCSPISGHRSVSWYQQTPGQGLQFLFEYFSETQRNKGNFPGRFSGRQFSNSRSEMNVSTLELGDSALYLCASMGAGETQYFGPGTRLLVL.

This chain joins TRBV21-1 and TRBJ2-3; TRBD2, the D gene given by the table, was not confirmed from the DNA. TRBV21-1 is tagged as a pseudogene. The CDR3 is made up of 16 amino acids. CDR3 sequence reads: CASSKFLGLAEITQYF. DNA of the CDR3: TGTGCCAGCAGCAAATTCTTGGGACTAGCTGAGATTACGCAGTATTTT.

Concerning this clone itself: This specimen includes other DNA sequences encoding the same CDR3. The chain employs TRBV6-5 and TRBJ2-7, with 11 bases that match TRBD2. Unmatched junction bases numbered 3, after V lost 5 bases and J lost 3 bases. CDR1 is MNHEY, CDR2 SVGAGI, per germline. This CDR3 has 14 amino acids. The CDR3 DNA reads TGTGCCAGCAGTCCCGGGACTAGCGGCTACGAGCAGTACTTC. Its translation is CASSPGTSGYEQYF.

This clone is medium-sized in the sample. This chain connects TRBV6-1 to TRBJ1-5, with D possibly matching TRBD1 (6 bases). The CDR3 spans 16 residues. V lost 1 base, J lost 6 bases, and 16 bases lay in between. Per germline, CDR1 MNHNS and CDR2 SASEGT. The CDR3 nucleotides are TGTGCCAGCAGTGAAGTAGACAGGCGGGTCCGTCAGCCCCAGCATTTT. Its protein product is CASSEVDRRVRQPQHF.

The rearrangement joins TRBV2 to TRBJ1-4, with a tentative D call TRBD1 (5 bases). Trimming cost V 1 base and J 8 bases, with 17 bases left between them. Germline V lookup: CDR1 SNHLY, CDR2 FYNNEI. This CDR3 has 16 amino acids. CDR3 coding DNA: TGTGCCAGCAGTGAAGGTGCGGGACGGGTTAGGGAAAAACTGTTTTTT. Translation gives CASSEGAGRVREKLFF.

The gene calls are TRBV28 and TRBJ2-7; possibly TRBD1 for D (6 bases). Germline V gives CDR1 MDHEN, CDR2 SYDVKM. V was clipped by 6 bases and J by 3 bases, with 18 bases between them. CDR3 size: 15 residues. CDR3 amino acids: CASSFGQLKDYEQYF. The CDR3 DNA is TGTGCCAGCAGCTTTGGACAGTTGAAGGACTACGAGCAGTACTTC.

Only a few counts were recorded for this clone. CDR3 sequence: CAWSVLTDTQYF. DNA for the CDR3: TGTGCCTGGAGTGTACTCACAGATACGCAGTATTTT. This chain links TRBV30 with TRBJ2-3; D uncertain. Between the trimmed V and J ends, which lost 0 bases and 2 bases, there was a span of 3 bases. From germline, CDR1 is GTSNPN and CDR2 SVGIG (reference sequence). The CDR3 runs 12 residues.